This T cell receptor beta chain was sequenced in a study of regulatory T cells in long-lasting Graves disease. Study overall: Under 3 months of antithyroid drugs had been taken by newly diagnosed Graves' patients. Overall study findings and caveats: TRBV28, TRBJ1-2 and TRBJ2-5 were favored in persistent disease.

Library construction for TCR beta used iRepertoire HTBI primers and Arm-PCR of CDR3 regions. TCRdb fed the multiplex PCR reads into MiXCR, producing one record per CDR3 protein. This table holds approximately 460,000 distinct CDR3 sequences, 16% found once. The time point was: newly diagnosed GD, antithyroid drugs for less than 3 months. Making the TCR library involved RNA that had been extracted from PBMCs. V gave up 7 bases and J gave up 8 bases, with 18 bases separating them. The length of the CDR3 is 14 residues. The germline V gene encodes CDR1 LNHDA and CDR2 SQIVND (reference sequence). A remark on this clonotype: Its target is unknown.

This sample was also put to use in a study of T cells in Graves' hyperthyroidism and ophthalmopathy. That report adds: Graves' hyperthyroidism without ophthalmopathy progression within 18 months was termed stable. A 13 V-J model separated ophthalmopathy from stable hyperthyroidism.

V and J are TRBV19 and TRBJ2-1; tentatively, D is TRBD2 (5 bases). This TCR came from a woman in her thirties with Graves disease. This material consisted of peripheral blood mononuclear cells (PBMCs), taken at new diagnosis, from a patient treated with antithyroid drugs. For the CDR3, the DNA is TGTGCCAGTAAGAGGGTTTTTGGTTTCCATGAGCAGTTCTTC. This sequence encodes CASKRVFGFHEQFF.